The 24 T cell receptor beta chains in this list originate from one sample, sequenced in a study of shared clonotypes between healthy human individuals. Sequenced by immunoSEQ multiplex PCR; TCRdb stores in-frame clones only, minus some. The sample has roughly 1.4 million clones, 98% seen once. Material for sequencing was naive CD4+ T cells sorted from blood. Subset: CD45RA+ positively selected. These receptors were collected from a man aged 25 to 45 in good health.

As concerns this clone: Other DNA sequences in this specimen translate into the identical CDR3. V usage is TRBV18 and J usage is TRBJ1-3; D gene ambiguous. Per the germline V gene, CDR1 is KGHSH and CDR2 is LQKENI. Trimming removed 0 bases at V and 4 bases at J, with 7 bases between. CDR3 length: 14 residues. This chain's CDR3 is CASSPPGTGNTIYF. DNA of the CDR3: TGTGCCAGCTCACCACCCGGAACGGGAAACACCATATATTTT.

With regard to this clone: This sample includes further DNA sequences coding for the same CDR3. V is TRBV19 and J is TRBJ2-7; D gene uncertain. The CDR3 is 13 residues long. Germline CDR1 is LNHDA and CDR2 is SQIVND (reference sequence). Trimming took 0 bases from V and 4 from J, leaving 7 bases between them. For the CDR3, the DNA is TGTGCCAGTAGTATAGATCCAGAATACGAGCAGTACTTC. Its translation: CASSIDPEYEQYF.

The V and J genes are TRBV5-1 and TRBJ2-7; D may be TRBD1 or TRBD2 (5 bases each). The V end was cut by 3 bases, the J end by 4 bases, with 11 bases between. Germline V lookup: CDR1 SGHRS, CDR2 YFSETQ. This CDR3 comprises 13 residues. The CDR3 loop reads CASSWGTRYEQYF. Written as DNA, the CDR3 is TGCGCCAGCAGCTGGGGGACGCGGTACGAGCAGTACTTC.

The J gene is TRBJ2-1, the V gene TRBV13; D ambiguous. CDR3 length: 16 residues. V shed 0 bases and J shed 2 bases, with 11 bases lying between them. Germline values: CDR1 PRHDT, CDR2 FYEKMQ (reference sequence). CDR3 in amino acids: CASSLGSFLAYNEQFF. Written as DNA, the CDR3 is TGTGCCAGCAGCTTAGGGTCGTTTTTGGCCTACAATGAGCAGTTCTTC.

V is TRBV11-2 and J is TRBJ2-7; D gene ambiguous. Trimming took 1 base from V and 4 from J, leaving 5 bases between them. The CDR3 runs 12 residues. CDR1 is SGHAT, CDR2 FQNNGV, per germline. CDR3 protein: CASSLGKYEQYF. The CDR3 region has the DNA TGTGCCAGCAGCTTAGGGAAATACGAGCAGTACTTC.

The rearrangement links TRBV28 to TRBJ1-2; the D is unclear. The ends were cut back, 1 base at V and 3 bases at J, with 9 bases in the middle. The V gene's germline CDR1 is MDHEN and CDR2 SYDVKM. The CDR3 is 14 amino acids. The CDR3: CASSLSQVHYGYTF. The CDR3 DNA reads TGTGCCAGCAGTTTATCCCAGGTCCACTATGGCTACACCTTC.

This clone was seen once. In DNA form, the CDR3 reads TGCAGCTTAACTGTAGGAGCCTACAATGAGCAGTTCTTC. Translated: CSLTVGAYNEQFF. J is TRBJ2-1 and V is TRBV29-1; D uncertain. CDR3 size: 13 residues. V was shortened by 8 bases and J by 2 bases, with 13 bases between the two germline ends. Germline V lookup: CDR1 SQVTM, CDR2 ANQGSEA.

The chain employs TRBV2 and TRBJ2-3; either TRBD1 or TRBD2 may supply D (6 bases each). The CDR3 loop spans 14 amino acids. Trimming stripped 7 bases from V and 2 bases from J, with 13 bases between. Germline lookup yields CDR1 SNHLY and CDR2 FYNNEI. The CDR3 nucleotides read TGTGCCAGCAACCTAGGGGGGAACACAGATACGCAGTATTTT. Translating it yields CASNLGGNTDTQYF.

CDR3 protein: CAISESWVGRSGANVLTF. The CDR3 DNA reads as TGTGCCATCAGTGAGTCCTGGGTGGGGCGCTCTGGGGCCAACGTCCTGACTTTC. This chain uses TRBV10-3 with TRBJ2-6, with D possibly being TRBD1 (5 bases). The CDR3 contains 18 residues. V dropped 0 bases and J dropped 0 bases, with 12 bases sitting between them. Germline values: CDR1 ENHRY, CDR2 SYGVKD.

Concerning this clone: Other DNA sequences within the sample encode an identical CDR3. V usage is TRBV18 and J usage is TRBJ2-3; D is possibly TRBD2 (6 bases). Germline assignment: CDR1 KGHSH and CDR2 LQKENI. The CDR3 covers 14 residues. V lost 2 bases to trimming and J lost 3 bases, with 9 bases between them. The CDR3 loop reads CASSPGGVTDTQYF. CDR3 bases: TGTGCCAGCTCACCAGGAGGGGTTACAGATACGCAGTATTTT.

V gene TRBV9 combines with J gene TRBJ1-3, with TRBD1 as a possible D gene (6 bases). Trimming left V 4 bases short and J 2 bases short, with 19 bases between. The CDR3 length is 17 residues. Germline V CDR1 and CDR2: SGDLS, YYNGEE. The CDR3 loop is CASSFQNRVTPGNTIYF. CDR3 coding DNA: TGTGCCAGCAGCTTTCAAAACAGGGTGACACCTGGAAACACCATATATTTT. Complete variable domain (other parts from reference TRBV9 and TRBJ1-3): DSGVTQTPKHLITATGQRVTLRCSPRSGDLSVYWYQQSLDQGLQFLIQYYNGEERAKGNILERFSAQQFPDLHSELNLSSLELGDSALYFCASSFQNRVTPGNTIYFGEGSWLTVV.

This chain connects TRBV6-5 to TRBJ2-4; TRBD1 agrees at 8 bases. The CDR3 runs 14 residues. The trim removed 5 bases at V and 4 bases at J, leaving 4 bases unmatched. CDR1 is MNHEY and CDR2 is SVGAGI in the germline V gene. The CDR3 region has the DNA TGTGCCAGCAGTCAGGACAGGGAGAAAAACATTCAGTACTTC. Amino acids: CASSQDREKNIQYF.

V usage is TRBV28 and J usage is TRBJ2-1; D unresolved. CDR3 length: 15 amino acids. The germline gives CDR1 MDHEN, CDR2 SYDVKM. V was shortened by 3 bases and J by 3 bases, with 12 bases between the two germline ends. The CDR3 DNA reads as TGTGCCAGCAGTTTTTGGGCCTCGGGCTACAATGAGCAGTTCTTC. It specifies CASSFWASGYNEQFF. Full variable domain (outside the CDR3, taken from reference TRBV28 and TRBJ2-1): DVKVTQSSRYLVKRTGEKVFLECVQDMDHENMFWYRQDPGLGLRLIYFSYDVKMKEKGDIPEGYSVSREKKERFSLILESASTNQTSMYLCASSFWASGYNEQFFGPGTRLTVL.

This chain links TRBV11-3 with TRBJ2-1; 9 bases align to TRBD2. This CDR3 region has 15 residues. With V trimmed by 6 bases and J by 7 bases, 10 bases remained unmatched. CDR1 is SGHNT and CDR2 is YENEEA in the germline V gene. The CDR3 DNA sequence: TGTGCCAGCAGTGAAAGAGCGGGAGGAGGGAATGAGCAGTTCTTC. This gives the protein CASSERAGGGNEQFF.

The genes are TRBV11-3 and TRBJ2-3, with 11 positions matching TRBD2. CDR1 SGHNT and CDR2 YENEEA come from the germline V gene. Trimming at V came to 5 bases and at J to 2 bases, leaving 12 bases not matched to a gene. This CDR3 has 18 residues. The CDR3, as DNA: TGTGCCAGCAGCCTTTCACCCGGGACTAGCGGATCCACAGATACGCAGTATTTT. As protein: CASSLSPGTSGSTDTQYF.

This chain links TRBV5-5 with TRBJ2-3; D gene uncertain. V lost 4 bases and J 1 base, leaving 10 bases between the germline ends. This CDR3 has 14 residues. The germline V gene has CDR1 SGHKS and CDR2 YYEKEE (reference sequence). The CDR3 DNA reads TGTGCCAGCAGCAGGGCAGGACGCACAGATACGCAGTATTTT. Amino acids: CASSRAGRTDTQYF.

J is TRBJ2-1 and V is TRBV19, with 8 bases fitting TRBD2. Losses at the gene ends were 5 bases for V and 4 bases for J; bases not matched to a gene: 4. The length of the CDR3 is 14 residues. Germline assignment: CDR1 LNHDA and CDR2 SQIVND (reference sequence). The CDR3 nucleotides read TGTGCCAGTAGTTCAACTAGCGGTTACAATGAGCAGTTCTTC. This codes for CASSSTSGYNEQFF.

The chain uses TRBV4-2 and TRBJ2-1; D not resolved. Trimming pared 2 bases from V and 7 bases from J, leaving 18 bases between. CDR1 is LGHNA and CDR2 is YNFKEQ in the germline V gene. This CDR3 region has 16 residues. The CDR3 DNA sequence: TGTGCCAGCAGCCAATCGCGCGCCTCCGCCGGGAATGAGCAGTTCTTC. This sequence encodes CASSQSRASAGNEQFF.

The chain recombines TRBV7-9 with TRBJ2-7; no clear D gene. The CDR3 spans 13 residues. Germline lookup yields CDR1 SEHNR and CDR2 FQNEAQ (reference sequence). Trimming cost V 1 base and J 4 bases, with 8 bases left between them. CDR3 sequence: CASSLVPIYEQYF. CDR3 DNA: TGTGCCAGCAGCTTAGTCCCTATATACGAGCAGTACTTC.

The CDR3 coding sequence is TGCGCCAGCAGCAAGACTAAATCGAACACCGGGGAGCTGTTTTTT. Translating it yields CASSKTKSNTGELFF. The rearrangement uses TRBV5-1 and TRBJ2-2; the D gene is possibly TRBD2 (5 bases). V lost 4 bases and J 0 bases, leaving 10 bases between the germline ends. The CDR3 sequence is 15 residues long. CDR1 and CDR2 (germline): SGHRS, YFSETQ. Looking up the rest from reference TRBV5-1 and TRBJ2-2 gives the full variable domain: KAGVTQTPRYLIKTRGQQVTLSCSPISGHRSVSWYQQTPGQGLQFLFEYFSETQRNKGNFPGRFSGRQFSNSRSEMNVSTLELGDSALYLCASSKTKSNTGELFFGEGSRLTVL.

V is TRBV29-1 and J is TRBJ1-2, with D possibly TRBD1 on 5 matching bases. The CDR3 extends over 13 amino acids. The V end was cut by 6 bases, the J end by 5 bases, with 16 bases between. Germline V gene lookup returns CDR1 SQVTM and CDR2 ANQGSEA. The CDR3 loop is CSVGDTNTYGYTF. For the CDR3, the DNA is TGCAGCGTGGGGGATACGAATACTTATGGCTACACCTTC. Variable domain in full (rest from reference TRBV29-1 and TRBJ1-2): SAVISQKPSRDICQRGTSLTIQCQVDSQVTMMFWYRQQPGQSLTLIATANQGSEATYESGFVIDKFPISRPNLTFSTLTVSNMSPEDSSIYLCSVGDTNTYGYTFGSGTRLTVV.

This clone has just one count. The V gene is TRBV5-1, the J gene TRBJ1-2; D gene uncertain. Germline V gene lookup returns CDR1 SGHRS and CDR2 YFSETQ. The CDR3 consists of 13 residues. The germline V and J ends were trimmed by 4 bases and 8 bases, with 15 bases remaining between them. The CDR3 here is CASSAALVEGYTF. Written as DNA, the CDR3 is TGCGCCAGCAGCGCCGCGTTGGTCGAAGGCTACACCTTC.

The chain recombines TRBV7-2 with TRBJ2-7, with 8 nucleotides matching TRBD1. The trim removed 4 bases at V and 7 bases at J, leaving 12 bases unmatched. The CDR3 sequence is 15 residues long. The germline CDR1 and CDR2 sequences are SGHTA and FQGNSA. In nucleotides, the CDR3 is TGTGCCAGCAGCTCGACGTGGCGACAGGGGAGGGAGCAGTACTTC. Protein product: CASSSTWRQGREQYF.

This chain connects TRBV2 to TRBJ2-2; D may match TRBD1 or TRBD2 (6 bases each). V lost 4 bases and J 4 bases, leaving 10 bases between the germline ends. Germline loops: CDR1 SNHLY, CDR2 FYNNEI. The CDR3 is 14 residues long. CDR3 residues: CASSGGGLTGELFF. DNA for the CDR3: TGTGCCAGCAGTGGAGGGGGACTCACCGGGGAGCTGTTTTTT.